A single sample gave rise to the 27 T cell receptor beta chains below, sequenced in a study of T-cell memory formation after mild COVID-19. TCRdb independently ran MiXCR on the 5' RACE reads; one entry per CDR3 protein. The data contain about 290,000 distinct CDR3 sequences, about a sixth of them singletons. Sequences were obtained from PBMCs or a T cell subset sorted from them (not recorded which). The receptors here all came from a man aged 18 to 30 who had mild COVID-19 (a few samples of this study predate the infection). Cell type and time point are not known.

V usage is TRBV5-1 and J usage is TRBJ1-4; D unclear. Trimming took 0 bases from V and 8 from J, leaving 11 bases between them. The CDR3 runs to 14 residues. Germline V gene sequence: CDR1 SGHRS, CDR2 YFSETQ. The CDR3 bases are TGCGCCAGCAGCTTGGAATGGGGATGGGAAAAACTGTTTTTT. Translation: CASSLEWGWEKLFF.

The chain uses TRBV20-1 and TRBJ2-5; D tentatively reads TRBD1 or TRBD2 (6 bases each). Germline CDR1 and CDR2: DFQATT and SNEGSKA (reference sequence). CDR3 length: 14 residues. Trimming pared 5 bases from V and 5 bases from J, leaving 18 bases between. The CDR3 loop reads CSADRDMEGETQYF. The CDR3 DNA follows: TGCAGTGCTGACCGGGACATGGAGGGGGAGACCCAGTACTTC.

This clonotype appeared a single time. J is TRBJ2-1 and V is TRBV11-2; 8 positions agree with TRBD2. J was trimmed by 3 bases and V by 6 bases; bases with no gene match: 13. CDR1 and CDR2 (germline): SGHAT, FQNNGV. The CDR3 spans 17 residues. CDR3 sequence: CASRKHGGGQLYNEQFF. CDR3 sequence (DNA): TGTGCCAGCAGAAAGCACGGGGGGGGGCAACTCTACAATGAGCAGTTCTTC.

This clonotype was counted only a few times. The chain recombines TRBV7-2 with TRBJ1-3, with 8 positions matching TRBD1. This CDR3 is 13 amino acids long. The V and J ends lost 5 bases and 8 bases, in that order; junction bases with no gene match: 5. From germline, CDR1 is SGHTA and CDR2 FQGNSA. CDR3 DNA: TGTGCCAGCAGCGGCAGGGGGCGTGACACCATATATTTT. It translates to CASSGRGRDTIYF.

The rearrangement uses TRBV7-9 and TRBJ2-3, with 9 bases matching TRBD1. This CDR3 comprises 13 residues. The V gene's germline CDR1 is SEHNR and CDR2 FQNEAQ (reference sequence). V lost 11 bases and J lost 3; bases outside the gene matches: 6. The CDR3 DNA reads TGTGCCGGCCGGGACAGGGCAACAGATACGCAGTATTTT. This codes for CAGRDRATDTQYF.

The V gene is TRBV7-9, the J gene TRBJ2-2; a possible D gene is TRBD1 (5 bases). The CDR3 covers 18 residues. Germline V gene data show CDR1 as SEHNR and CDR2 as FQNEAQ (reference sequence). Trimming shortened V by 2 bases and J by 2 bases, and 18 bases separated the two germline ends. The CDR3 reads CASSLSGIRAINTGELFF. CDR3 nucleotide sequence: TGTGCCAGCAGCTTATCAGGAATCAGGGCCATTAACACCGGGGAGCTGTTTTTT. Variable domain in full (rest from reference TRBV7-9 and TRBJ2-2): DTGVSQNPRHKITKRGQNVTFRCDPISEHNRLYWYRQTLGQGPEFLTYFQNEAQLEKSRLLSDRFSAERPKGSFSTLEIQRTEQGDSAMYLCASSLSGIRAINTGELFFGEGSRLTVL.

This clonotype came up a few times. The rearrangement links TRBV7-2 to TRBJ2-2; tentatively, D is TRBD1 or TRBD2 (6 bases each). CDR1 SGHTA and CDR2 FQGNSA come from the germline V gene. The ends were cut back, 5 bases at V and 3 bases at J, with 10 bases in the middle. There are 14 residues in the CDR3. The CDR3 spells CASSRGRDTGELFF. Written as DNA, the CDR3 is TGTGCCAGCAGCCGGGGGCGAGACACCGGGGAGCTGTTTTTT.

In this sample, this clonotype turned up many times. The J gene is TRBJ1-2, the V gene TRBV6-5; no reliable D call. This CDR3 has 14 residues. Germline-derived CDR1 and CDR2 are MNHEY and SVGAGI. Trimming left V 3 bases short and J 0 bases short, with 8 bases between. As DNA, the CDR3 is TGTGCCAGCAGTTATTCGATTACTAACTATGGCTACACCTTC. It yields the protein CASSYSITNYGYTF.

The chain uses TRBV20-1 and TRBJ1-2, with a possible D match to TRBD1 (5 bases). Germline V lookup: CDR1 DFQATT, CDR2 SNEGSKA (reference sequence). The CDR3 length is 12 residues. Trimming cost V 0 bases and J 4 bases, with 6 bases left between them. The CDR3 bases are TGCAGTGCTAGAGACGACAGCTATGGCTACACCTTC. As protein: CSARDDSYGYTF.

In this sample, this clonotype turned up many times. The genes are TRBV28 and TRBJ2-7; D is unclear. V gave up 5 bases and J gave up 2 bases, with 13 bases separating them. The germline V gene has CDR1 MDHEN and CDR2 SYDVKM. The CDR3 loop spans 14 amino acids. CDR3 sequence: CASSAHHLTYEQYV. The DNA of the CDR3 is TGTGCCAGCAGTGCTCATCATTTGACCTACGAGCAGTACGTC.

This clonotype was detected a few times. CDR3 in DNA: TGTGCCAGCAGTTTCCGACACCTAAACTATGGCTACACCTTC. As protein: CASSFRHLNYGYTF. V gene TRBV12-3 or TRBV12-4 combines with J gene TRBJ1-2; D is unclear. The CDR3 runs 14 residues. With 3 bases removed from V and 2 bases from J, the gap between germline ends came to 10 bases.

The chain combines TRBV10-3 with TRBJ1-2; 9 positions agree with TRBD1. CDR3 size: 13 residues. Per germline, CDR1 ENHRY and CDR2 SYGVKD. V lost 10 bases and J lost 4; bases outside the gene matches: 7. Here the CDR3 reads CANNRGQGYGYTF. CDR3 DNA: TGTGCCAACAATAGGGGACAGGGCTATGGCTACACCTTC.

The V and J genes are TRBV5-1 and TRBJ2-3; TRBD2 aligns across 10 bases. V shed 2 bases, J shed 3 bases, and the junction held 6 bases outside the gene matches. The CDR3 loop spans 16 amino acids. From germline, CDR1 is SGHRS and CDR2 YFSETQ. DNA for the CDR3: TGCGCCAGCAGCTTTTCGGCTAGCGGGGGTACAGATACGCAGTATTTT. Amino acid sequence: CASSFSASGGTDTQYF.

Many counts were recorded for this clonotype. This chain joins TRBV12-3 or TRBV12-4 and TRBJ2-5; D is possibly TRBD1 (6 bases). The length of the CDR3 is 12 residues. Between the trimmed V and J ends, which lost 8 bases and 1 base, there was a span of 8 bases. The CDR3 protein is CASGQLQETQYF. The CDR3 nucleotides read TGTGCCAGCGGACAGCTCCAAGAGACCCAGTACTTC.

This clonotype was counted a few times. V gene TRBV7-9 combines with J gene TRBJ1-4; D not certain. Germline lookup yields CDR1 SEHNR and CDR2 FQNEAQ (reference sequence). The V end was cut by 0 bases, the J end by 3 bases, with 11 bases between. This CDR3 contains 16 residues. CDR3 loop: CASSLAMGLSNEKLFF. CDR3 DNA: TGTGCCAGCAGCTTAGCTATGGGCTTATCTAATGAAAAACTGTTTTTT.

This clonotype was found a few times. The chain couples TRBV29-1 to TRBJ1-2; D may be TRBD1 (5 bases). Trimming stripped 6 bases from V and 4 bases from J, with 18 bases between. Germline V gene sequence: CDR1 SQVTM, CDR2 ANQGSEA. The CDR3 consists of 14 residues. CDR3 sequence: CSVDPGRWGYGYTF. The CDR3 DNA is TGCAGCGTCGATCCGGGACGGTGGGGCTATGGCTACACCTTC.

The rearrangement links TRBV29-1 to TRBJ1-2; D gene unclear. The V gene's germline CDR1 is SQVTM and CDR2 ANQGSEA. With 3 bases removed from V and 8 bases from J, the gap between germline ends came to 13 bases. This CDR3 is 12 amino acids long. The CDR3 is CSVDNVSGGYTF. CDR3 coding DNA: TGCAGCGTTGATAACGTTTCAGGAGGCTACACCTTC.

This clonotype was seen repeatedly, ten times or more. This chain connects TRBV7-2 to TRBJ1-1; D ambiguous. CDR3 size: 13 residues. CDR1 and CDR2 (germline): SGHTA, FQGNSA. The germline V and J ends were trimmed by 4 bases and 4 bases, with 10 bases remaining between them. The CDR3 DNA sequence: TGTGCCAGCAGCTCCCAAGGCCCCACTGAAGCTTTCTTT. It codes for CASSSQGPTEAFF. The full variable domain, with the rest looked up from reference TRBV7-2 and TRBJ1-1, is GAGVSQSPSNKVTEKGKDVELRCDPISGHTALYWYRQSLGQGLEFLIYFQGNSAPDKSGLPSDRFSAERTGGSVSTLTIQRTQQEDSAVYLCASSSQGPTEAFFGQGTRLTVV.

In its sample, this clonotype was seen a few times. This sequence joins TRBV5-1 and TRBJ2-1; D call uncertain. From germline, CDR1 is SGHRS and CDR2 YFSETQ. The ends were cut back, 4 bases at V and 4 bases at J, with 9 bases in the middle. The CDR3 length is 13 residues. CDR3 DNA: TGCGCCAGCAGCCCCCGGTATTACAATGAGCAGTTCTTC. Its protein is CASSPRYYNEQFF.

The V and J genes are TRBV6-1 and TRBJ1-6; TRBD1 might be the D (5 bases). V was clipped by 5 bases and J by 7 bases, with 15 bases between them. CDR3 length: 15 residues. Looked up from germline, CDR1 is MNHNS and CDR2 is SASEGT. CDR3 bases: TGTGCCAGCAGTCTGTGGGACTTGGGGAATTCACCCCTCCACTTT. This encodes CASSLWDLGNSPLHF.

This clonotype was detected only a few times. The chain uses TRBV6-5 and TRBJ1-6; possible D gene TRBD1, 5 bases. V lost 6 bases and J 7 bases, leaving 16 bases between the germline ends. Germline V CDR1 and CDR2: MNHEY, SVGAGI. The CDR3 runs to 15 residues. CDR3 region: CASRPPRGRNSPLHF. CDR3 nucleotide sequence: TGTGCCAGCAGACCGCCCCGGGGGAGAAATTCACCCCTCCACTTT.

The CDR3 DNA is TGTGCCAGCAGCGGAACCGGGACTAGCGGCTTTGAGCAGTTCTTC. Its translation: CASSGTGTSGFEQFF. V usage is TRBV2 and J usage is TRBJ2-1, with 11 bases aligning to TRBD2. This CDR3 is built from 15 residues. With 6 bases clipped from V and 9 bases from J, the junction kept 10 bases outside the gene matches. The germline CDR1 and CDR2 sequences are SNHLY and FYNNEI. The full variable domain, in which reference TRBV2 and TRBJ2-1 provide the parts outside the CDR3, is EPEVTQTPSHQVTQMGQEVILRCVPISNHLYFYWYRQILGQKVEFLVSFYNNEISEKSEIFDDQFSVERPDGSNFTLKIRSTKLEDSAMYFCASSGTGTSGFEQFFGPGTRLTVL.

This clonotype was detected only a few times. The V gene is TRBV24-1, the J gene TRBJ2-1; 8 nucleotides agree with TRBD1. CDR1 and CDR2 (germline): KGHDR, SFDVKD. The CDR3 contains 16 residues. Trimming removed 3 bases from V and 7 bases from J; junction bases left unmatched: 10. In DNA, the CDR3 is TGTGCCACCAGTGATGCCGGACAGGGAGGATCGAATGAGCAGTTCTTC. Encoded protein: CATSDAGQGGSNEQFF.

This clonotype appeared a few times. CDR3 in DNA: TGTGCCAGCAGTTTTTATGGAGACAATGAGCAGTTCTTC. It yields the protein CASSFYGDNEQFF. The chain has TRBV6-5 and TRBJ2-1, with unresolved D. The CDR3 sequence is 13 residues long. Trimming left V 4 bases short and J 5 bases short, with 9 bases between. In germline, CDR1 is MNHEY, CDR2 SVGAGI.

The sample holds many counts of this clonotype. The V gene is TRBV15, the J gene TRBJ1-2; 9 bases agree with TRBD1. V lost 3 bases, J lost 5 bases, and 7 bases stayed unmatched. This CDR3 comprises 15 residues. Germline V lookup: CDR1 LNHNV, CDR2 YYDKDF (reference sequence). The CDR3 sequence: CATSRRDREIYGYTF. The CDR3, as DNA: TGTGCCACCAGCAGGCGGGACAGGGAGATATATGGCTACACCTTC. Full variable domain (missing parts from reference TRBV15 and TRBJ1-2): DAMVIQNPRYQVTQFGKPVTLSCSQTLNHNVMYWYQQKSSQAPKLLFHYYDKDFNNEADTPDNFQSRRPNTSFCFLDIRSPGLGDTAMYLCATSRRDREIYGYTFGSGTRLTVV.

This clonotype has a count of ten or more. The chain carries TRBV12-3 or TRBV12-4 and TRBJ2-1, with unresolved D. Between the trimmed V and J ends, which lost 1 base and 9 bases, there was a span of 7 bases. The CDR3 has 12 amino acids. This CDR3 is CASSLVGIEQFF. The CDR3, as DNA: TGTGCCAGCAGTTTAGTGGGGATTGAGCAGTTCTTC.

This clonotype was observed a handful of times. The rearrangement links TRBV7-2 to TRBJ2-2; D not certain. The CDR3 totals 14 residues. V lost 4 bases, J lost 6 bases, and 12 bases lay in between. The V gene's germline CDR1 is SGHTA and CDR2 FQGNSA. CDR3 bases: TGTGCCAGCAGCTCTTACGCTAGAGCCGGGGAGCTGTTTTTT. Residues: CASSSYARAGELFF.